The entry below gives a single TCR beta chain sequence along with its context. V lost 5 bases and J 10 bases, leaving 15 bases between the germline ends. The CDR3 contains 13 residues. This sample is part of a study of blood T cell repertoires in COVID-19. About the study: The samples span acute and convalescent COVID-19 from the United States, Italy and Spain. In each case, the material was cDNA or gDNA derived from T cells, B-cell-depleted T cells, or PBMCs.

Original processing notes: Counts of nucleated cells, estimated from reference gene primer amplification, were obtained. Clones were read by immunoSEQ multiplex PCR, and TCRdb kept only the in-frame ones, dropping some. That table furnishes V, J and clone size, whereas the DNA furnished D and trimming. The sample has 300,000 to 350,000 clones, approximately 90% seen once; the top ten hold roughly 9.9%. Those enrolled in Seattle joined during active infection and were followed longitudinally afterward. The sample was peripheral blood. The chain recombines TRBV12-3 or TRBV12-4 with TRBJ2-1, with D possibly TRBD2 on 5 matching bases. The clonotype comes from a man aged 30 to 45 with COVID-19, enrolled during active disease. The CDR3 sequence: CASSPPRGSEQFF. The DNA of the CDR3 is TGTGCCAGCAGTCCCCCCCGAGGGAGCGAGCAGTTCTTC.